This TCR beta chain was sequenced during a study of early T cells in non-severe SARS-CoV-2 infection. At the level of the study: Sequencing of bulk RNA from unsorted whole blood was done, without chain pairing.

The table lists this clonotype with many counts. The CDR3 sequence is 14 residues long. V lost 7 bases, J lost 4 bases, and 7 bases stayed unmatched. Germline lookup yields CDR1 MNHEY and CDR2 SVGEGT. The TCR library protocol was used to attach unique molecular identifiers. These identifiers were attached to individual cDNA molecules. MiXCR was run by TCRdb on the 5' RACE reads, yielding one entry per CDR3 protein. The sample has roughly 100,000 distinct CDR3 sequences, roughly 13% seen once. The gene calls are TRBV6-2 or TRBV6-3 and TRBJ2-5; 9 positions match TRBD2. This TCR was recovered from an adult who was a healthcare worker with PCR-confirmed SARS-CoV-2 infection or an uninfected control (not recorded which). The material sequenced was whole blood. CDR3 coding DNA: TGTGCCAGCATCGCGCGGGAGGGTCGAGAGACCCAGTACTTC. Its protein product is CASIAREGRETQYF.